What follows are 12 T cell receptor beta chains derived from one specimen sequenced in a study of graft-versus-host responses after intestinal transplantation (dated by TCRdb to the early 2020s). The label giving this sample's time point can be read as: cells obtained before transplantation from donor or recipient. Their target antigens are unknown. Library preparation used the immunoSEQ multiplex PCR assay. What TCRdb holds here is the immuneACCESS table cut down to in-frame rearrangements. Part of the clones is not present; checked against another copy, under half of the missing clones reflect an unresolved V gene, and the others are unexplained. This sample has about 100,000 clones in its table, and roughly 91% of those were observed once. In total, the top ten clones hold more than 0.15% of the sample. This material consisted of unstimulated CD4+ T cells sorted from spleen or lymph node cells, taken before transplant. These receptor sequences come from a human donor who was the organ donor for an intestinal transplant.

The chain is built from TRBV5-1 and TRBJ1-4; D uncertain. V was clipped by 3 bases and J by 6 bases, with 9 bases between them. Germline CDR1 SGHRS, CDR2 YFSETQ. This CDR3 contains 13 residues. CDR3 region: CASSSRIDEKLFF. CDR3 nucleotides: TGCGCCAGCAGCTCGCGAATTGATGAAAAACTGTTTTTT. Full variable domain (missing parts from reference TRBV5-1 and TRBJ1-4): KAGVTQTPRYLIKTRGQQVTLSCSPISGHRSVSWYQQTPGQGLQFLFEYFSETQRNKGNFPGRFSGRQFSNSRSEMNVSTLELGDSALYLCASSSRIDEKLFFGSGTQLSVL.

The gene calls are TRBV5-3 and TRBJ2-1; possible D gene TRBD2, 6 bases. TRBV5-3 is identified as an open reading frame with a role that is uncertain. CDR3 length equals 13 residues. Trimming shortened V by 1 base and J by 5 bases, and 7 bases separated the two germline ends. The DNA for the CDR3 is TGTGCCAGAAGCTTGACGGGGGACAATGAGCAGTTCTTC. Its protein is CARSLTGDNEQFF.

The V gene is TRBV4-2, the J gene TRBJ2-3; D remains unclear. CDR3 size: 14 residues. CDR1 and CDR2 from the germline V gene are LGHNA and YNFKEQ. V lost 3 bases, J lost 1 base, and 8 bases lay in between. The CDR3 DNA follows: TGTGCCAGCAGCCACTCACGGGGCACAGATACGCAGTATTTT. Residues: CASSHSRGTDTQYF.

This chain joins TRBV4-2 and TRBJ1-2, with TRBD1 matching 8 bases. The germline V gene has CDR1 LGHNA and CDR2 YNFKEQ. The CDR3 totals 15 residues. The V gene end was trimmed by 4 bases and the J gene end by 7 bases; junction bases not matched to a gene: 11. CDR3 residues: CASSLGTGVRGGYTF. The CDR3 region has the DNA TGTGCCAGCAGCCTTGGGACAGGAGTCCGCGGTGGCTACACCTTC.

The CDR3 is CASTKELAVAKNIQYF. As DNA, the CDR3 is TGTGCCAGCACCAAAGAGCTCGCGGTAGCCAAAAACATTCAGTACTTC. The chain employs TRBV7-2 and TRBJ2-4, with D unclear. CDR3 length: 16 amino acids. The V gene's germline CDR1 is SGHTA and CDR2 FQGNSA. Trimming took off 7 bases at V and 0 bases at J, with 16 bases between the two ends.

The chain carries TRBV7-2 and TRBJ1-1; a possible D gene is TRBD1 (6 bases). The germline gives CDR1 SGHTA, CDR2 FQGNSA. The CDR3 is made up of 17 amino acids. V lost 2 bases, J lost 1 base, and 17 bases lay in between. This chain's CDR3 is CASSLFGGGHRNTEAFF. DNA of the CDR3: TGTGCCAGCAGCTTATTTGGGGGGGGGCATCGGAACACTGAAGCTTTCTTT.

The chain couples TRBV4-2 to TRBJ1-2, with D perhaps matching TRBD1 (6 bases). The V end was cut by 1 base, the J end by 4 bases, with 19 bases between. The germline CDR1 and CDR2 sequences are LGHNA and YNFKEQ. The CDR3 extends over 17 amino acids. DNA of the CDR3: TGTGCCAGCAGCCAAGTGAGTCCTCAGGGGAAGGGCTATGGCTACACCTTC. Its protein is CASSQVSPQGKGYGYTF.

The V gene is TRBV9, the J gene TRBJ2-4; tentatively, D is TRBD2 (6 bases). Trimming pared 0 bases from V and 7 bases from J, leaving 14 bases between. Germline-derived CDR1 and CDR2 are SGDLS and YYNGEE. The CDR3 has 15 residues. CDR3 DNA sequence: TGTGCCAGCAGCGTAGCTGGGGGGTGGGGCAACATTCAGTACTTC. Translation gives CASSVAGGWGNIQYF.

In DNA form, the CDR3 reads TGTGCCTGGTCTTGGGCAGGGACATACACCGGGGAGCTGTTTTTT. Translating it yields CAWSWAGTYTGELFF. V and J are TRBV30 and TRBJ2-2; weak D call: TRBD1 (6 bases). Germline values: CDR1 GTSNPN, CDR2 SVGIG (reference sequence). The germline V and J ends were trimmed by 5 bases and 3 bases, with 16 bases remaining between them. This CDR3 region has 15 residues.

This chain uses TRBV10-1 with TRBJ1-1, with D tentatively TRBD1 (6 bases). The germline CDR1 and CDR2 sequences are WNHNN and SYGVQD (reference sequence). This CDR3 comprises 20 residues. V was clipped by 0 bases and J by 5 bases, with 28 bases between them. This CDR3 is CASSESSQGLGVFKRTEAFF. In DNA form, the CDR3 reads TGCGCCAGCAGTGAGTCCAGTCAGGGGCTCGGAGTTTTCAAGCGGACTGAAGCTTTCTTT.

The V call is TRBV7-2, the J call TRBJ1-2; 8 nucleotides align to TRBD1. V was clipped by 5 bases and J by 3 bases; unmatched bases: 8. Looked up from germline, CDR1 is SGHTA and CDR2 is FQGNSA. This CDR3 is 15 amino acids long. CDR3 region: CASSTFATGDYGYTF. DNA of the CDR3: TGTGCCAGCAGCACCTTCGCGACAGGGGACTATGGCTACACCTTC. Looking up the rest from reference TRBV7-2 and TRBJ1-2 gives the full variable domain: GAGVSQSPSNKVTEKGKDVELRCDPISGHTALYWYRQSLGQGLEFLIYFQGNSAPDKSGLPSDRFSAERTGGSVSTLTIQRTQQEDSAVYLCASSTFATGDYGYTFGSGTRLTVV.

This sequence joins TRBV7-2 and TRBJ2-6, with 9 positions matching TRBD1. Germline CDR1 and CDR2: SGHTA and FQGNSA. Trimming took 8 bases from V and 0 from J; bases not matched to a gene: 14. The CDR3 runs to 19 residues. The CDR3 region has the DNA TGTGCCAGCCGACTTTATCAGACAGGGGGTACCTCTGGGGCCAACGTCCTGACTTTC. This codes for CASRLYQTGGTSGANVLTF.